The clone carrying this T cell receptor beta chain came up many times. The antigen is undetermined. These data belong to a study of T cells in Graves' hyperthyroidism and ophthalmopathy. RNA transcripts gave rise to amplified TCR beta CDR3 regions. When the TCR CDR3 underwent first-round RT-PCR, the HTBI primer set was used. TCRdb independently ran MiXCR on the multiplex PCR reads; one entry per CDR3 protein. The sample has some 560,000 distinct CDR3 sequences; 11% to 15% are singletons. Study-wide results and limits: Also found in blood were most expanded thyroid clonotypes above 0.001. Ophthalmopathy was separated from stable hyperthyroidism by a 13 V-J model.

This CDR3 contains 22 residues. V lost 0 bases, J lost 2 bases, and 23 bases stayed unmatched. CDR1 is SGHRS and CDR2 is YFSETQ in the germline V gene. Stable hyperthyroidism: no ophthalmopathy progression over 18 months of follow-up. V is TRBV5-1 and J is TRBJ2-3; 8 nucleotides match TRBD2. The material sequenced was blood. This TCR came from a woman aged 40-49 years with Graves' hyperthyroidism. The CDR3 protein is CASSLARPLLAEGGRTTDTQYF. CDR3 in DNA: TGCGCCAGCAGCTTGGCCAGACCCTTACTAGCGGAGGGGGGTCGTACCACAGATACGCAGTATTTT.